The T cell receptor (beta chain) described here comes from a study of T-cell reconstitution after alpha-beta-depleted transplantation in children. In this sample, this clonotype turned up a few times. Unique molecular identifiers were used in preparing the TCRbeta library. MiXCR, run by TCRdb on the PCR reads, gives a single entry per CDR3 protein. The sample shows more than 550,000 distinct CDR3 sequences, approximately 10% of them seen only once. The CDR3 runs to 13 residues. Trimming took off 7 bases at V and 5 bases at J, with 15 bases between the two ends. V usage is TRBV12-3 or TRBV12-4 and J usage is TRBJ2-7; perhaps TRBD2 as D (6 bases). The source material was PBMCs from the stem cell graft donor, sampled from the stem cell graft. The sequence derives from a human donor who donated a stem cell graft to a child with acute myeloid leukemia. The chain's CDR3 is CASTLGGLNEQYF. The CDR3 DNA follows: TGTGCCAGCACCCTGGGGGGACTGAACGAGCAGTACTTC.